This TCR beta chain was recorded in a study of primary melanoma T cells and metastatic recurrence. Across the study: These T2 to T4 primary melanomas had thickness greater than 1 mm. Study conclusions and caveats: Melanomas with T-cell fraction above 20% appeared to have better outcomes.

The method was immunoSEQ multiplex PCR; TCRdb's version includes in-frame clones alone and lacks a portion of them. Its listing shows dozens of clones. This CDR3 is built from 13 residues. With 3 bases removed from V and 6 bases from J, the gap between germline ends came to 12 bases. The V gene's germline CDR1 is LNHDA and CDR2 SQIVND (reference sequence). As regards this clone: Its specificity is not known.

The sample comprised melanoma tumor tissue. The sequence was collected from a human donor with melanoma. The gene calls are TRBV19 and TRBJ2-7; perhaps TRBD1 as D (6 bases). CDR3 sequence (DNA): TGTGCCAGTAGTATTCAGGGGTCGACCGAGCAGTACTTC. Amino acids: CASSIQGSTEQYF.